This TCR beta chain was recovered during a study of T-cell memory formation after mild COVID-19 (TCRdb year 2021). Regarding the study in general: TCR sequence clusters from the two donors were largely donor specific. Longitudinal TCRalpha and TCRbeta repertoire sequencing tracked T-cell clones expanding and contracting after mild COVID-19 in two donors. Two young, previously healthy adult volunteers, one female and one male, were included in the cohort. What the study reported, not specific to this receptor: SARS-CoV-2 specificity of the second-wave clones peaking on day 37 was not confirmed. The detection of some responding clones in pre-infection memory suggests that pre-existing cross-reactive memory T cells joined the SARS-CoV-2 response. Balanced CD4/CD8 phenotypes were observed for clones contracting from day 15 to 85, whereas a bias towards CD4+ was observed for a second wave of clones expanding from day 15 to 37. Contracting CD4+ clones appeared mostly in the CM and EM memory subsets, whereas CD8+ clones were enriched in EMRA. Only a couple of mild cases were covered in the study, and larger cohorts including severe cases with pre-infection samples were considered necessary.

Points on this clonotype: Its antigen specificity is not known. It has no much larger one-base neighbor in the sample; base qualities were not kept.

TCRdb records Illumina NovaSeq 6000 as the sequencer. cDNA libraries for TCRalpha and TCRbeta were prepared by 5'RACE using constant-segment primers, with sample barcodes and unique molecular identifiers added. RNA was extracted from every sample with Trizol reagent. Amplification of the libraries took two PCR steps, and the second step added a second sample barcode plus Illumina TruSeq adapters. Sequencing of the libraries was done on an Illumina NovaSeq, producing 2 x 150 bp paired-end reads. Per the original workflow: Demultiplexing of reads and collapsing into UMI-guided consensus sequences were performed with migec v1.2.7. Using mixcr v2.1.11, UMI consensuses were aligned to TRA and TRB V and J templates and then assembled into clonotypes. Expanded or contracted clonotypes were those called significant by both edgeR and NoisET, with noise models trained on biological replicates. For edgeR calls, the cutoffs were a false discovery rate-adjusted p below 0.01 and a log2 fold-change threshold of 1. As an exploratory analysis of dynamics, PCA with hierarchical clustering was applied to max-normalized trajectories of the 1000 most abundant clonotypes. The CD4 or CD8 phenotype of responding clones was assigned using the separately sequenced CD4+ and CD8+ repertoires. TCRdb reprocessing: public reads trimmed at Q25 with fastp, clones called with MiXCR, in-frame beta chains kept. Rows matching on CDR3 protein sequence are summarized as one entry with the most common DNA and genes. The V and J calls and clone size are TCRdb's, not the authors'. Present in this sample are fewer than 650,000 distinct CDR3 sequences, less than 25% of which were seen just once. The ten largest clones add up to approximately 8% of the sample.

Ficoll-Paque density gradient centrifugation was used to isolate PBMCs. The junction shows trimming of 0 bases on V and 5 bases on J, plus 11 bases between the germline ends. From a lookup of the germline V gene, CDR1 and CDR2 are SGHRS and YFSETQ. The CDR3 runs 14 residues from the cysteine to the phenylalanine. The kept DNA is CDR3 alone, 42 bases in frame from the first base. The source of this sequence is an adult woman who had mild COVID-19 (a few samples of this study predate the infection). The sample titles of this study are shuffled in the database, so cell type and time point are left out; the donor was told from shared clones. Sequencing was carried out using PBMCs or a T cell subset sorted from them (not recorded which). The rearrangement combines TRBV5-1 with TRBJ2-5, with no D gene named confidently. The CDR3 corresponds to CASSLDVFGETQYF. The nucleotide sequence reads as follows: TGCGCCAGCAGCTTGGATGTCTTCGGGGAGACCCAGTACTTC.